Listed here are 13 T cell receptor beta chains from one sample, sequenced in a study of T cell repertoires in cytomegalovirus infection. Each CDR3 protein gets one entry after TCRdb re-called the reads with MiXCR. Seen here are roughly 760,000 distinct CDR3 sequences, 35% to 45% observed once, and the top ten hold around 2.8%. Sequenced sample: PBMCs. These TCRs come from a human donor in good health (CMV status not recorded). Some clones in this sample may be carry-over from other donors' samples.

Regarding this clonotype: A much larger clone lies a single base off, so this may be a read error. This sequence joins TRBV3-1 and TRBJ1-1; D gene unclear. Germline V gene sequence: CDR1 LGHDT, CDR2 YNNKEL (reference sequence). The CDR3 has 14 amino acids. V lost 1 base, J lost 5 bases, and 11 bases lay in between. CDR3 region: CASSQGGSETEAFF. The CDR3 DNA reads TGTGCCAGCAGCCAAGGAGGTAGTGAGACTGAAGCTTTCTTT.

As DNA, the CDR3 is TGTGCCAGCAGTTTCAGACAGGGGATTGAAGCTTTCTTT. Protein product: CASSFRQGIEAFF. The chain links TRBV12-3 or TRBV12-4 to TRBJ1-1; 8 positions match TRBD1. The CDR3 loop spans 13 amino acids. Germline trimming cut 3 bases from V and 7 bases from J; bases unmatched to any gene: 4.

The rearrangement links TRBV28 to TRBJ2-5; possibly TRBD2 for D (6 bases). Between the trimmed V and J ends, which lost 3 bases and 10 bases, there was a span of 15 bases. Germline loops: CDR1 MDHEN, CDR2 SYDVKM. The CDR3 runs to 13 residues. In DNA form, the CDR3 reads TGTGCCAGCAGTTTCTACGGGGGAGGCGGCCAGTACTTC. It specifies CASSFYGGGGQYF.

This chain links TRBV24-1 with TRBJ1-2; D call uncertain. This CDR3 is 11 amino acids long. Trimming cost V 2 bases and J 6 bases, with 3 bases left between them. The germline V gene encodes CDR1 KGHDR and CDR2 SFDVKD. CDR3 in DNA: TGTGCCACCAGTGATTGGGATGGCTACACCTTC. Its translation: CATSDWDGYTF.

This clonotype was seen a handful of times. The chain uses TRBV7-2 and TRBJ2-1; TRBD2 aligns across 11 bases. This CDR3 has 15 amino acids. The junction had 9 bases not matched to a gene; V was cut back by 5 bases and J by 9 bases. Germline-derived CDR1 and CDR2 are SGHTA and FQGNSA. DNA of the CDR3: TGTGCCAGCAGCGGTAGCGGGAGGGCCAGGGGTGAGCAGTTCTTC. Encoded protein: CASSGSGRARGEQFF.

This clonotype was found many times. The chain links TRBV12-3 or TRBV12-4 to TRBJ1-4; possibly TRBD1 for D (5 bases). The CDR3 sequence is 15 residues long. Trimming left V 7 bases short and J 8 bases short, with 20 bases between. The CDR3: CASTLSGRDGEKLFF. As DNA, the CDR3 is TGTGCCAGCACCCTATCCGGGCGGGACGGAGAAAAACTGTTTTTT.

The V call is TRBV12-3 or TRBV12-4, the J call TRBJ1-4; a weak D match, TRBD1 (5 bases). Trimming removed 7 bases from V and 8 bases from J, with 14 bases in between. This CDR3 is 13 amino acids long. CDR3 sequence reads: CASKRLRVEKLFF. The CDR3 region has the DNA TGTGCCAGCAAAAGGCTCAGGGTCGAAAAACTGTTTTTT.

In DNA form, the CDR3 reads TGCAGCGTTGGGCTAGCGGTTCAAGAGACCCAGTACTTC. It encodes CSVGLAVQETQYF. The J gene is TRBJ2-5, the V gene TRBV29-1, with 7 bases aligning to TRBD2. Germline trimming cut 4 bases from V and 2 bases from J; bases unmatched to any gene: 4. CDR3 length: 13 amino acids. CDR1 and CDR2 (germline): SQVTM, ANQGSEA.

CDR3 sequence reads: CSTEGVLGGYTF. The CDR3 bases are TGCAGCACTGAAGGGGTGCTGGGAGGCTACACCTTC. The V and J genes are TRBV29-1 and TRBJ1-2, with a tentative D call TRBD1 (5 bases). The germline V gene encodes CDR1 SQVTM and CDR2 ANQGSEA. The V and J ends lost 8 bases and 8 bases respectively, with 18 bases between them. The CDR3 length is 12 residues.

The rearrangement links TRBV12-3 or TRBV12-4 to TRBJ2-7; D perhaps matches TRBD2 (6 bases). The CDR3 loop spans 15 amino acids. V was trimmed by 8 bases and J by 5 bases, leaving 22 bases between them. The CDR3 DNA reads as TGTGCCAGCGCTAGTGTGGGGACTGTATCCGACGAGCAGTACTTC. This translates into CASASVGTVSDEQYF.

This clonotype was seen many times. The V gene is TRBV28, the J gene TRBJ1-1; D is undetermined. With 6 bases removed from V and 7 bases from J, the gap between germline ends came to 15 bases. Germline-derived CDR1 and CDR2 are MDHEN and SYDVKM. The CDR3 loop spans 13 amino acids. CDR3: CASSPGESNEAFF. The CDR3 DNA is TGTGCCAGCAGCCCCGGGGAATCTAATGAAGCTTTCTTT.

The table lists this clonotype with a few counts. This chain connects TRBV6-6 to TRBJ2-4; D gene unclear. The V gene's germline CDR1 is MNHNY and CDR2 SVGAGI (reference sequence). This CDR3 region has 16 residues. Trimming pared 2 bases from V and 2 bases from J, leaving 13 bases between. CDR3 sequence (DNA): TGTGCCAGCAGTTACGTGAAGAGTTCATCCAAAAACATTCAGTACTTC. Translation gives CASSYVKSSSKNIQYF.

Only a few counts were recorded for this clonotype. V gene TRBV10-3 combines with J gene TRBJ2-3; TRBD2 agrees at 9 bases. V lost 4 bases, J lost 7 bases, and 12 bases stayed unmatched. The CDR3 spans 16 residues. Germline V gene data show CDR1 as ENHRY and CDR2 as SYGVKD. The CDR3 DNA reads TGTGCCATCAGTGTACAGGGAAGCGGGAGGCCCAATACGCAGTATTTT. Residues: CAISVQGSGRPNTQYF.